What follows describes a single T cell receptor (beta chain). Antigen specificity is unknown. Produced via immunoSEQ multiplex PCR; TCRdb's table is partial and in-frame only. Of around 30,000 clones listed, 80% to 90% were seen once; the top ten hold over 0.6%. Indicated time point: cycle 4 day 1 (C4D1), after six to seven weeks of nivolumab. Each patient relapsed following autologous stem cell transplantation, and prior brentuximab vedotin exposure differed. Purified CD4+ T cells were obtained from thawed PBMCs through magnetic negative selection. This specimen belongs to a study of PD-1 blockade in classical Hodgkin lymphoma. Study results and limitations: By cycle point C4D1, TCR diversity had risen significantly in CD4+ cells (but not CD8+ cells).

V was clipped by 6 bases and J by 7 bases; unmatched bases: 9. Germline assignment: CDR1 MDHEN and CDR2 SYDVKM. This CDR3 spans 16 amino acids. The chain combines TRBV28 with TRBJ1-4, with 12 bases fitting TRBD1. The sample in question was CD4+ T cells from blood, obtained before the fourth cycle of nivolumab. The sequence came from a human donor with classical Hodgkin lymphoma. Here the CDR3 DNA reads TGTGCCAGCAGGGGACAGGGGGCGCCAAGTCCTGAAAAACTGTTTTTT. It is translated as CASRGQGAPSPEKLFF.